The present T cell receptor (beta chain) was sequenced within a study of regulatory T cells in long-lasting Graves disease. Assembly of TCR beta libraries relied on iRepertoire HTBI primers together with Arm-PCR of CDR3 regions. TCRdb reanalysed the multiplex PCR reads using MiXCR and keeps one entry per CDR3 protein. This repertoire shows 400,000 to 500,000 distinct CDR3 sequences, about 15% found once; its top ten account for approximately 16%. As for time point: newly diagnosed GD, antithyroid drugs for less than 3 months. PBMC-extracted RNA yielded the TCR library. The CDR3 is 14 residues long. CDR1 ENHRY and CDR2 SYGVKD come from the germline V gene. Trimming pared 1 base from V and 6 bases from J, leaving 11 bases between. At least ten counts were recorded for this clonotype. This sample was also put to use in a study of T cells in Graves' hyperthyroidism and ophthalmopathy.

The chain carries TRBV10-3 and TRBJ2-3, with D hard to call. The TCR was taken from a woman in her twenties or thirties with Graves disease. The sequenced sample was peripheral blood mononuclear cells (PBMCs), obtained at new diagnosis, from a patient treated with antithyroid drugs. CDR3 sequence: CAISEWVVPDTQYF. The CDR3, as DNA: TGTGCCATCAGTGAGTGGGTAGTTCCCGATACGCAGTATTTT.